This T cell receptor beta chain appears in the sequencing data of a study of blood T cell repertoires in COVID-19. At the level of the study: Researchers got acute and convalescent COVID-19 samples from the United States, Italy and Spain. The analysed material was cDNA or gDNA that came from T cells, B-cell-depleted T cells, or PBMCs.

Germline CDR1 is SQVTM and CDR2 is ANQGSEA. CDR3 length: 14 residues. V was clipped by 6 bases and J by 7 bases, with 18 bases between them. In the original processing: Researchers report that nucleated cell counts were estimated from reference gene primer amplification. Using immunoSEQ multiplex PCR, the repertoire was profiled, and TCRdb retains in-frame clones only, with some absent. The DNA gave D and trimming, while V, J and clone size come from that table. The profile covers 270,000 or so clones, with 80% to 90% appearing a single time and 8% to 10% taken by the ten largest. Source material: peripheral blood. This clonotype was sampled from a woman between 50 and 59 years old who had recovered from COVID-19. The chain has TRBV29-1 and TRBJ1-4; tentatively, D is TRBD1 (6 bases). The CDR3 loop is CSVTSGGAGEKLFF. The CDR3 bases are TGCAGCGTCACCTCTGGGGGGGCTGGTGAAAAACTGTTTTTT.